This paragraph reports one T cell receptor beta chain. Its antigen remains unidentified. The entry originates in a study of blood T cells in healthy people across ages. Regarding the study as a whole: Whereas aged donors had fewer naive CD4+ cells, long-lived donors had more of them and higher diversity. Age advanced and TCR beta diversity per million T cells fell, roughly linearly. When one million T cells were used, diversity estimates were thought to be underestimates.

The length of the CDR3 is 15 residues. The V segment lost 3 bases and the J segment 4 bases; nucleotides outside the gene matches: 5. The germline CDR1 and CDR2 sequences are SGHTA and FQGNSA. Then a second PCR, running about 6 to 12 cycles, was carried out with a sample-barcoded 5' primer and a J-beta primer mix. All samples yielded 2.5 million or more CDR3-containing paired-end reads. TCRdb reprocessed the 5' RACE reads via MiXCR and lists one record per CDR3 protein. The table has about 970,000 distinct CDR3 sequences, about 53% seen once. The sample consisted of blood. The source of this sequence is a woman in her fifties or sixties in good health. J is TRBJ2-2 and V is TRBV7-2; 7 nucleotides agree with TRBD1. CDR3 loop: CASSFSGQSTGELFF. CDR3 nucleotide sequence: TGTGCCAGCAGCTTTTCGGGACAGAGCACCGGGGAGCTGTTTTTT.